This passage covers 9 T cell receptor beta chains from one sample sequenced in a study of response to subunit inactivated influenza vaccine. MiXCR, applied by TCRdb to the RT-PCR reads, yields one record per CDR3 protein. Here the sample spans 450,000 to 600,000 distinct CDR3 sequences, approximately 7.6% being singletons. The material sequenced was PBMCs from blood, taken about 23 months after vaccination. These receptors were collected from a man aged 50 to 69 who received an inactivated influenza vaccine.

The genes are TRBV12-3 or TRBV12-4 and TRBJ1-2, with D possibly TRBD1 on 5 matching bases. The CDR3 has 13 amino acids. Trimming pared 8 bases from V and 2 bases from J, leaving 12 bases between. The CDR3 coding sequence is TGTGCCAGCCGGCCCGGGGGGAACTATGGCTACACCTTC. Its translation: CASRPGGNYGYTF.

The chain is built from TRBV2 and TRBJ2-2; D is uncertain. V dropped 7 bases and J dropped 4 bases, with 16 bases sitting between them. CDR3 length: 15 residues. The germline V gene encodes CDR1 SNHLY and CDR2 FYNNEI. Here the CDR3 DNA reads TGTGCCAGCACCGAGTGGCTCAGCCGCACCGGGGAGCTGTTTTTT. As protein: CASTEWLSRTGELFF.

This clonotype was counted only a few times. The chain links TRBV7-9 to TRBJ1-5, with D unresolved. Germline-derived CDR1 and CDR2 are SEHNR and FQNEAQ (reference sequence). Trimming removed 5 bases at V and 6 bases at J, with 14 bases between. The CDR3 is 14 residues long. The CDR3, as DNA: TGTGCCAGCAGCCCCCAAGACGGTTCTCAGCCCCAGCATTTT. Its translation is CASSPQDGSQPQHF.

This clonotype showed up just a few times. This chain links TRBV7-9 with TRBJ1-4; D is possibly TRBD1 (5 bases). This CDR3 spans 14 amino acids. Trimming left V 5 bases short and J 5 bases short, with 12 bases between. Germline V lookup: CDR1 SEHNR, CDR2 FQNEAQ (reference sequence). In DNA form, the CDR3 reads TGTGCCAGCAGCCACCGGGACGGAAATGAAAAACTGTTTTTT. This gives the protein CASSHRDGNEKLFF.

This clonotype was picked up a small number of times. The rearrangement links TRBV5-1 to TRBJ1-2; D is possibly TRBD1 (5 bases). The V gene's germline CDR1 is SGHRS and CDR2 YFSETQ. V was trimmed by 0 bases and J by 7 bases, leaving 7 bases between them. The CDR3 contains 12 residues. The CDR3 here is CASSLGTTGYTF. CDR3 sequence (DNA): TGCGCCAGCAGCTTGGGGACAACTGGCTACACCTTC.

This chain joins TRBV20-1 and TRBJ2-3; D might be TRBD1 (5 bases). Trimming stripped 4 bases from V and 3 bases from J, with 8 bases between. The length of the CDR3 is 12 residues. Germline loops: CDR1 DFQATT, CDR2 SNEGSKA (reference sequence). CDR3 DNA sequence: TGCAGTGCTAAAGGGGAAACAGATACGCAGTATTTT. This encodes CSAKGETDTQYF.

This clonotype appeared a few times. CDR3 loop: CASRRGASTDTQYF. CDR3 in DNA: TGTGCCAGCAGGCGGGGGGCAAGCACAGATACGCAGTATTTT. V is TRBV12-3 or TRBV12-4 and J is TRBJ2-3; 8 nucleotides align to TRBD2. After removal of 6 bases from V and 0 bases from J, the junction contained 2 bases not matched to a gene. The CDR3 sequence is 14 residues long.

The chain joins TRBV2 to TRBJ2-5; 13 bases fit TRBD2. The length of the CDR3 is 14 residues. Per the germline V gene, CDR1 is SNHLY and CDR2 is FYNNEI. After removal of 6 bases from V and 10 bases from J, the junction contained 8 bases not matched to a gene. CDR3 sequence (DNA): TGTGCCAGCAGACCCGGGACTAGCGGGAATAACCAGTACTTC. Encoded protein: CASRPGTSGNNQYF.

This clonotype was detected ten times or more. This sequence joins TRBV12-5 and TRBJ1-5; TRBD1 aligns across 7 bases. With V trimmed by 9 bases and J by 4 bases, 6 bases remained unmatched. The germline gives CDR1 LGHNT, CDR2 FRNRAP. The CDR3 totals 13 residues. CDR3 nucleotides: TGTGCTAGCGCCGCACAGGGGAATCAGCCCCAGCATTTT. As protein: CASAAQGNQPQHF.